What follows are 23 T cell receptor beta chains derived from one specimen sequenced in a study of Ad26.COV2.S vaccination and SARS-CoV-2 variants. Method: immunoSEQ multiplex PCR; TCRdb's copy keeps in-frame clones and lacks some. Of 350,000 to 600,000 clones in the sample, roughly nine tenths were seen once. Noted treatment: about 20 received Ad26.COV2.S at low or high dose, single or two shots; roughly five received placebo; per-sample allocation not given. Day 63 after the first injection of vaccine or placebo was the sampling time. The source material was peripheral blood, sampled in a trial of Ad26.COV2.S vaccine versus placebo. Receptor source: a person between 18 and 65 years old who received the Ad26.COV2.S COVID-19 vaccine or a placebo.

This chain uses TRBV7-9 with TRBJ1-2; D possibly corresponds to TRBD1 (6 bases). Per the germline V gene, CDR1 is SEHNR and CDR2 is FQNEAQ (reference sequence). Trimming took off 5 bases at V and 4 bases at J, with 17 bases between the two ends. CDR3 length equals 15 residues. The CDR3 spells CASSTPSGGGYGYTF. The DNA for the CDR3 is TGTGCCAGCAGCACCCCATCCGGGGGCGGCTATGGCTACACCTTC.

This sequence joins TRBV5-6 and TRBJ2-2; D gene ambiguous. Germline values: CDR1 SGHDT, CDR2 YYEEEE. Trimming left V 2 bases short and J 3 bases short, with 2 bases between. The CDR3 is 12 amino acids. The CDR3 sequence is CASSLDTGELFF. The DNA of the CDR3 is TGTGCCAGCAGCTTAGACACCGGGGAGCTGTTTTTT.

The chain uses TRBV30 and TRBJ1-5; 7 positions match TRBD1. Germline CDR1 is GTSNPN and CDR2 is SVGIG (reference sequence). This CDR3 contains 14 residues. Trimming removed 2 bases from V and 4 bases from J; junction bases left unmatched: 5. In nucleotides, the CDR3 is TGTGCCTGGAGTCACCAGGGGGAAAATCAGCCCCAGCATTTT. Translated, it gives CAWSHQGENQPQHF.

The DNA for the CDR3 is TGTGCCAGCAGTTACTCGGTCAGGGGGATCGACACTGAAGCTTTCTTT. This codes for CASSYSVRGIDTEAFF. The rearrangement joins TRBV6-5 to TRBJ1-1; 7 bases are a match to TRBD1. The CDR3 contains 16 residues. CDR1 is MNHEY and CDR2 is SVGAGI in the germline V gene. Trimming at V came to 0 bases and at J to 3 bases, leaving 7 bases not matched to a gene.

This chain uses TRBV28 with TRBJ2-7; 8 bases map to TRBD2. V dropped 4 bases and J dropped 1; count of bases not matched to a gene: 6. Germline CDR1 MDHEN, CDR2 SYDVKM. This CDR3 region has 15 residues. The CDR3 loop reads CASSSGGSGSYEQYF. The CDR3, as DNA: TGTGCCAGCAGTTCGGGGGGGTCGGGTTCCTACGAGCAGTACTTC.

The chain uses TRBV6-5 and TRBJ2-7, with D uncertain. Trimming pared 6 bases from V and 4 bases from J, leaving 16 bases between. This CDR3 contains 14 residues. From germline, CDR1 is MNHEY and CDR2 SVGAGI. The chain's CDR3 is CASSRGRQIYEQYF. The CDR3 coding sequence is TGTGCCAGCAGCCGCGGACGCCAAATTTACGAGCAGTACTTC.

The chain has TRBV14 and TRBJ2-7; D not resolved. Germline CDR1 is SGHDN and CDR2 is FVKESK. Trimming removed 4 bases at V and 4 bases at J, with 14 bases between. The CDR3 runs to 14 residues. CDR3 amino acids: CASSPPNRRYEQYF. As DNA, the CDR3 is TGTGCCAGCAGCCCCCCTAATAGAAGATACGAGCAGTACTTC.

The chain couples TRBV6-5 to TRBJ1-1; no clear D. Per germline, CDR1 MNHEY and CDR2 SVGAGI. The CDR3 spans 15 residues. V lost 6 bases, J lost 0 bases, and 14 bases lay in between. This CDR3 reads CASSLDWTMNTEAFF. CDR3 DNA sequence: TGTGCCAGCAGCCTCGATTGGACTATGAACACTGAAGCTTTCTTT.

This chain joins TRBV28 and TRBJ1-4, with TRBD1 identical over 7 bases. CDR1 MDHEN and CDR2 SYDVKM come from the germline V gene. The junction had 9 bases not matched to a gene; V was cut back by 5 bases and J by 3 bases. The CDR3 sequence is 16 residues long. This CDR3 is CASSQGQRISNEKLFF. Here the CDR3 DNA reads TGTGCCAGCAGTCAGGGACAGAGGATCTCTAATGAAAAACTGTTTTTT.

This clone was recorded only once. V and J are TRBV18 and TRBJ2-1; D unresolved. Deletions cut 3 bases from V and 4 bases from J, with 7 bases between. The CDR3 is made up of 13 amino acids. From germline, CDR1 is KGHSH and CDR2 LQKENI. CDR3 residues: CASSPLSYNEQFF. The CDR3 DNA reads TGTGCCAGCTCACCTCTGAGTTACAATGAGCAGTTCTTC. Variable domain in full (rest from reference TRBV18 and TRBJ2-1): NAGVMQNPRHLVRRRGQEARLRCSPMKGHSHVYWYRQLPEEGLKFMVYLQKENIIDESGMPKERFSAEFPKEGPSILRIQQVVRGDSAAYFCASSPLSYNEQFFGPGTRLTVL.

V gene TRBV28 combines with J gene TRBJ2-4; possible D gene TRBD1, 5 bases. Trimming shortened V by 3 bases and J by 5 bases, and 8 bases separated the two germline ends. The germline CDR1 and CDR2 sequences are MDHEN and SYDVKM. This CDR3 is 13 amino acids long. The CDR3 region has the DNA TGTGCCAGCAGTTTGCGACAGCAAAACATTCAGTACTTC. This encodes CASSLRQQNIQYF.

The chain recombines TRBV20-1 with TRBJ2-2; 7 nucleotides agree with TRBD2. CDR3 length: 17 residues. Per germline, CDR1 DFQATT and CDR2 SNEGSKA (reference sequence). V was pared by 3 bases and J by 4 bases, with 14 bases of the junction left unmatched. The CDR3 DNA reads as TGCAGTGCTAGTCTCCCCCAGCGGGGCCGGGGCACCGGGGAGCTGTTTTTT. Translating gives CSASLPQRGRGTGELFF.

The chain recombines TRBV7-8 with TRBJ1-2; D ambiguous. CDR3 length equals 13 residues. The V and J ends lost 5 bases and 2 bases respectively, with 9 bases between them. Germline V gene sequence: CDR1 SGHVS, CDR2 FQNEAQ. CDR3 sequence: CASSLSRNYGYTF. The CDR3 DNA sequence: TGTGCCAGCAGCCTGAGCAGGAACTATGGCTACACCTTC.

This clone showed up just a few times. The chain joins TRBV30 to TRBJ2-7; the D gene could be TRBD1 or TRBD2 (5 bases each). Germline-derived CDR1 and CDR2 are GTSNPN and SVGIG (reference sequence). The V end was cut by 2 bases, the J end by 11 bases, with 19 bases between. This CDR3 spans 13 amino acids. The CDR3 protein is CAWSSTPGARKYF. CDR3 nucleotides: TGTGCCTGGAGTAGCACCCCCGGGGCCCGAAAGTACTTC. The full variable domain, in which reference TRBV30 and TRBJ2-7 provide the parts outside the CDR3, is SQTIHQWPATLVQPVGSPLSLECTVEGTSNPNLYWYRQAAGRGLQLLFYSVGIGQISSEVPQNLSASRPQDRQFILSSKKLLLSDSGFYLCAWSSTPGARKYFGPGTRLTVT.

The chain is built from TRBV2 and TRBJ2-3; 12 bases agree with TRBD2. Trimming cost V 6 bases and J 1 base; bases outside gene matches: 11. Germline V gene sequence: CDR1 SNHLY, CDR2 FYNNEI. This CDR3 is 18 amino acids long. The CDR3 region has the DNA TGTGCCAGCAGAGTGGGACTAGCGGGCCTTAGCCGCACAGATACGCAGTATTTT. Translating it yields CASRVGLAGLSRTDTQYF.

This clone has more than one count but fewer than ten. The chain carries TRBV6-5 and TRBJ1-1; D gene unclear. Germline V lookup: CDR1 MNHEY, CDR2 SVGAGI. Trimming cost V 2 bases and J 1 base, with 8 bases left between them. The CDR3 extends over 14 amino acids. As DNA, the CDR3 is TGTGCCAGCAGTTACGGATGGCAGAACACTGAAGCTTTCTTT. Translated: CASSYGWQNTEAFF.

This clone was observed once. The chain uses TRBV30 and TRBJ1-4; TRBD1 aligns across 9 bases. V shed 1 base, J shed 16 bases, and the junction held 7 bases outside the gene matches. Germline values: CDR1 GTSNPN, CDR2 SVGIG (reference sequence). The CDR3 spans 12 residues. The CDR3 protein is CAWSGGDRVTFF. The CDR3 nucleotides read TGTGCCTGGAGTGGAGGGGACAGGGTTACGTTTTTT.

This sequence joins TRBV5-4 and TRBJ2-3; D is possibly TRBD2 (6 bases). Germline values: CDR1 SGHNT, CDR2 YYREEE (reference sequence). The V and J ends lost 1 base and 10 bases respectively, with 10 bases between them. The CDR3 has 12 amino acids. The CDR3 nucleotides are TGTGCCAGCAGCTTGAATAGACTAGCGCAGTATTTT. Protein product: CASSLNRLAQYF.

This chain links TRBV3-1 (or the pseudogene TRBV3-2) with TRBJ1-3; D gene ambiguous. This CDR3 spans 14 amino acids. The germline V and J ends were trimmed by 1 base and 4 bases, with 8 bases remaining between them. In germline, CDR1 is LGHDT, CDR2 YNNKEL (reference sequence). This chain's CDR3 is CASSQVGIGNTIYF. The CDR3 nucleotides read TGTGCCAGCAGCCAAGTGGGGATCGGAAACACCATATATTTT.

This chain links TRBV2 with TRBJ1-1; no firm D call. The germline gives CDR1 SNHLY, CDR2 FYNNEI. This CDR3 has 15 amino acids. V dropped 2 bases and J dropped 1 base, with 11 bases sitting between them. CDR3: CASSELKTPNTEAFF. The CDR3 DNA follows: TGTGCCAGCAGTGAACTGAAGACCCCGAACACTGAAGCTTTCTTT.

The chain combines TRBV28 with TRBJ2-1; 9 positions match TRBD2. V lost 3 bases and J lost 10; bases outside the gene matches: 10. There are 15 residues in the CDR3. Germline CDR1 MDHEN, CDR2 SYDVKM. CDR3 protein: CASSFPAGGPREQFF. The CDR3 DNA reads as TGTGCCAGCAGTTTTCCTGCGGGAGGGCCGAGAGAGCAGTTCTTC.

The chain carries TRBV2 and TRBJ1-2; the D is unclear. The CDR3 covers 13 residues. CDR1 and CDR2 from the germline V gene are SNHLY and FYNNEI. Deletions cut 10 bases from V and 0 bases from J, with 12 bases between. The CDR3 DNA reads as TGTGCCACCTCGGAGGGTTCTAACTATGGCTACACCTTC. This gives the protein CATSEGSNYGYTF. Drawing the rest from reference TRBV2 and TRBJ1-2, the complete variable domain is EPEVTQTPSHQVTQMGQEVILRCVPISNHLYFYWYRQILGQKVEFLVSFYNNEISEKSEIFDDQFSVERPDGSNFTLKIRSTKLEDSAMYFCATSEGSNYGYTFGSGTRLTVV.

This CDR3 is CASSYGTGSYGYTF. The DNA for the CDR3 is TGTGCCAGCAGCTATGGGACAGGGAGCTATGGCTACACCTTC. V is TRBV14 and J is TRBJ1-2, with TRBD1 identical over 9 bases. The junction had 5 bases not matched to a gene; V was cut back by 5 bases and J by 4 bases. The CDR3 spans 14 residues. Germline lookup yields CDR1 SGHDN and CDR2 FVKESK.